This T cell receptor beta chain was captured by sequencing in a study of T-cell reconstitution after alpha-beta-depleted transplantation in children. Findings and caveats of the study: Surviving thymic progenitors and recipient T cells were the source of high TCRbeta diversity at day 60 in some patients. One year post-transplant, T-cell counts and diversity were largely derived from T cells produced anew.

This CDR3 is built from 19 residues. From germline, CDR1 is MDHEN and CDR2 SYDVKM. Germline trimming cut 9 bases from V and 4 bases from J; bases unmatched to any gene: 18. This clonotype turned up a few times. What it binds is not known. Construction of the TCRbeta library involved unique molecular identifiers. TCRdb ran MiXCR on the PCR reads and lists one entry per CDR3 protein. Among about 460,000 distinct CDR3 sequences listed, 8% to 11% were seen once. This sample comprised PBMCs, obtained before TCRalphabeta/CD19-depleted stem cell transplant. This receptor was obtained from a child aged 2 to 10 with inherited bone marrow failure, due to receive a stem cell transplant. The chain joins TRBV28 to TRBJ2-6, with 10 bases that match TRBD1. The CDR3 sequence: CASSFPHRDRGSGANVLTF. CDR3 nucleotides: TGTGCCAGTTCATTTCCCCACCGGGACAGGGGCTCAGGGGCCAACGTCCTGACTTTC.